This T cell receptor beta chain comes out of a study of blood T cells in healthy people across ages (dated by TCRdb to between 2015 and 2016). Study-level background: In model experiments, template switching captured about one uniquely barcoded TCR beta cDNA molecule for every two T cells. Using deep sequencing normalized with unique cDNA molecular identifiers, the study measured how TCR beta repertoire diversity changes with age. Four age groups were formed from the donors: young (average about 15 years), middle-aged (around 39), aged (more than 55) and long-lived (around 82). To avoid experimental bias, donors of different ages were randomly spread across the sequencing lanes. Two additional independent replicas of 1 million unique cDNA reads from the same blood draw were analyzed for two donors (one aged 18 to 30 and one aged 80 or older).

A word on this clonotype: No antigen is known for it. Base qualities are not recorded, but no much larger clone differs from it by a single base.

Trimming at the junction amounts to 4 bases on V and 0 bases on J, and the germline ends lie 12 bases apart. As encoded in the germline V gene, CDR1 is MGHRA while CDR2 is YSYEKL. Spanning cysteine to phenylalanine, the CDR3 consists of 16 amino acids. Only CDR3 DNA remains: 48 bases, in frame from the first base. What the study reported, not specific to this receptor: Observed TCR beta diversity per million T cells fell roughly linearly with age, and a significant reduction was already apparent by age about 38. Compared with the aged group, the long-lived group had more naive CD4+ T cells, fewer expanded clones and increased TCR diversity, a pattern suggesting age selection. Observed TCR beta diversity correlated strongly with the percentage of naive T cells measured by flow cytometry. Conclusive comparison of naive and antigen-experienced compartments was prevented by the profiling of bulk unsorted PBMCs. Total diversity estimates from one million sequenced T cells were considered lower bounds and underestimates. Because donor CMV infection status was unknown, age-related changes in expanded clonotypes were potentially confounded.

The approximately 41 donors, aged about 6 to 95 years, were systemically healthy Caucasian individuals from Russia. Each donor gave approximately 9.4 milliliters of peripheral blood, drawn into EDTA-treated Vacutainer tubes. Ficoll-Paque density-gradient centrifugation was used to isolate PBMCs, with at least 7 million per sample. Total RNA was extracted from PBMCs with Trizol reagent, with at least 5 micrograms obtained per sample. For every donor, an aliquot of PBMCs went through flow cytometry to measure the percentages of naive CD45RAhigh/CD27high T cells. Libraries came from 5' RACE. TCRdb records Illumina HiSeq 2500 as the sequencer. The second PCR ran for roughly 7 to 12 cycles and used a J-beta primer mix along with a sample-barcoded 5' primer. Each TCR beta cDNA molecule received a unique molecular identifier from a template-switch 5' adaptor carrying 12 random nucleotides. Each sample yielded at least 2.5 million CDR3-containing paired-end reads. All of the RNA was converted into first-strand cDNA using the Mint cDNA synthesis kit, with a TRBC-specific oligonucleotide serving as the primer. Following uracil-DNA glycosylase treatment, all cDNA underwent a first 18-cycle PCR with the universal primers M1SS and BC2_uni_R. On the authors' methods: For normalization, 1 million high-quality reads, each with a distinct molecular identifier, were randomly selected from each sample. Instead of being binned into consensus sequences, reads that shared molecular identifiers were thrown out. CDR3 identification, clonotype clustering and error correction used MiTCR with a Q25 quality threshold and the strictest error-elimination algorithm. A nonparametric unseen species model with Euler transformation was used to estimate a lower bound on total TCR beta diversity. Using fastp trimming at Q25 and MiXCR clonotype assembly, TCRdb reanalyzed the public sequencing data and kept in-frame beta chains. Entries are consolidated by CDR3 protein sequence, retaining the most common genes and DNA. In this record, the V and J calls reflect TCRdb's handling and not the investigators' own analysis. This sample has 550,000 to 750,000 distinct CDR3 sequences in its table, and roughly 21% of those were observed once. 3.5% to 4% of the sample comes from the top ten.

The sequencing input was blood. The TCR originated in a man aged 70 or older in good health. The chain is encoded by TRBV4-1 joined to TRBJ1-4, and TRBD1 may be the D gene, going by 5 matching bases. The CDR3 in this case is CASSRRQISTNEKLFF. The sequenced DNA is TGCGCCAGCAGCCGTCGACAGATTTCAACTAATGAAAAACTGTTTTTT.